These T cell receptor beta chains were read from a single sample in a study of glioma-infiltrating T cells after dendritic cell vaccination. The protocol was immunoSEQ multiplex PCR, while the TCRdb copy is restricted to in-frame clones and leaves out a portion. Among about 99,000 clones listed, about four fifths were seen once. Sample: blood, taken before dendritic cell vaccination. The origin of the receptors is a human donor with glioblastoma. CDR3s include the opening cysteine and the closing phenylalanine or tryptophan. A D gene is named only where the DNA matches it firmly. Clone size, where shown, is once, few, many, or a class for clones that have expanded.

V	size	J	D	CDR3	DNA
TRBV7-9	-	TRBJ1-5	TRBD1	CASSDPGQGAFQPQHF	TGTGCCAGCAGCGACCCGGGACAGGGGGCATTTCAGCCCCAGCATTTT
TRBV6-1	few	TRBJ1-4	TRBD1	CASSARTGTNEKLFF	TGTGCCAGCAGTGCAAGGACAGGAACTAATGAAAAACTGTTTTTT
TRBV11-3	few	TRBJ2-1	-	CASSWDGQNNEQFF	TGTGCCAGCAGCTGGGATGGACAGAACAATGAGCAGTTCTTC
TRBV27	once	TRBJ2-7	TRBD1	CASSLQGSYEQYF	TGTGCCAGCAGCTTACAGGGGAGCTACGAGCAGTACTTC
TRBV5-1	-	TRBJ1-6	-	CASRPGLGAKNSPLHF	TGCGCCAGCCGCCCGGGATTGGGGGCAAAGAATTCACCCCTCCACTTT
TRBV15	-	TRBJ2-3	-	CATSRVLIGGTQYF	TGTGCCACCAGCAGAGTTCTTATAGGGGGTACGCAGTATTTT
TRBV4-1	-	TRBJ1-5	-	CASSPSGGEGSNQPQHF	TGCGCCAGCAGCCCAAGCGGAGGGGAGGGCAGCAATCAGCCCCAGCATTTT
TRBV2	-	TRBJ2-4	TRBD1	CASRDGTENIQYF	TGTGCCAGCAGGGATGGGACAGAAAACATTCAGTACTTC
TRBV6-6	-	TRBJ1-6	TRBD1	CASSRTGGSYNSPLHF	TGTGCCAGCAGTCGGACAGGGGGGTCCTATAATTCACCCCTCCACTTT
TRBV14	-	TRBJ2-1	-	CASSQDLGGGLDNEQFF	TGTGCCAGCAGCCAAGATTTAGGGGGGGGGCTCGACAATGAGCAGTTCTTC
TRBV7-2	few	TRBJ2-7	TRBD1	CASSAALTFPRGRSYEQYF	TGTGCCAGCAGCGCCGCCCTCACCTTCCCCAGGGGGCGTTCCTACGAGCAGTACTTC
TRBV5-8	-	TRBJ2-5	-	CASSYRAGIETQYF	TGTGCCAGCAGCTATCGGGCGGGAATAGAGACCCAGTACTTC
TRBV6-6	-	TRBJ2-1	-	CASSYSAVGSLEFF	TGTGCCAGCAGTTACTCTGCCGTCGGGTCATTGGAGTTCTTC
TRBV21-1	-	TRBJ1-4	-	CASSIRGPPRNNEKLFF	TGTGCCAGCAGCATAAGGGGCCCCCCCAGGAATAATGAAAAACTGTTTTTT
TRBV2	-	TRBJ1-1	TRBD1	CASSPRQGRTEAFF	TGTGCCAGCAGTCCTCGACAGGGCCGGACTGAAGCTTTCTTT
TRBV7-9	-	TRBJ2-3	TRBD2	CASSFLAGAGDTQYF	TGTGCCAGCAGCTTTCTAGCGGGGGCGGGCGATACGCAGTATTTT
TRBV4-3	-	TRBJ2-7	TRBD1	CASSQDLDRGYEQYF	TGCGCCAGCAGCCAAGATCTGGACAGGGGCTACGAGCAGTACTTC
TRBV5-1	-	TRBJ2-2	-	CASSRMWRGANTGELFF	TGCGCCAGCAGCCGAATGTGGCGGGGTGCGAACACCGGGGAGCTGTTTTTT
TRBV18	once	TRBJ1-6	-	CASSVGGGRGSPLHF	TGTGCCAGCTCCGTTGGGGGAGGGCGCGGTTCACCCCTCCACTTT
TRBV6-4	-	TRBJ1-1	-	CASRQGPEAFF	TGTGCCAGCAGACAGGGACCTGAAGCTTTCTTT
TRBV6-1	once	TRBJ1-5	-	CASSEVSGGDQPQHF	TGTGCCAGCAGTGAAGTATCCGGCGGAGATCAGCCCCAGCATTTT
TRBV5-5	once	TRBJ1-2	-	CASSLDQTRSGYTF	TGTGCCAGCAGCTTGGATCAAACTAGGAGCGGCTACACCTTC
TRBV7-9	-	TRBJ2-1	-	CASSLESMGPYNEQFF	TGTGCCAGCAGCTTAGAGAGCATGGGGCCCTACAATGAGCAGTTCTTC
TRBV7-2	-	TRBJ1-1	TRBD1	CASSVRDRGDPEAFF	TGTGCCAGCAGCGTACGGGACAGGGGAGATCCTGAAGCTTTCTTT
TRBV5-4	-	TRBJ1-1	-	CASSLGASNTEAFF	TGTGCCAGCAGTCTTGGGGCAAGCAACACTGAAGCTTTCTTT
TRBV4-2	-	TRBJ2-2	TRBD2	CASSQDWGLAGGNTGELFF	TGTGCCAGCAGCCAAGATTGGGGACTAGCGGGGGGGAACACCGGGGAGCTGTTTTTT
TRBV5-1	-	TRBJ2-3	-	CASSVDRNTDTQYF	TGCGCCAGCAGCGTGGACAGAAACACAGATACGCAGTATTTT
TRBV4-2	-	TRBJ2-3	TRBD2	CASSQDLFSGGSTDTQYF	TGTGCCAGCAGCCAAGACCTTTTTAGCGGGGGTTCCACAGATACGCAGTATTTT
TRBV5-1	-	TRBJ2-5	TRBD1	CASGTGGEVETQYF	TGCGCCAGCGGGACAGGGGGTGAGGTTGAGACCCAGTACTTC
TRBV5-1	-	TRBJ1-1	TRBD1	CASSPGSRDRLIPFF	TGCGCCAGCAGCCCGGGGTCCCGGGACAGGCTGATCCCTTTCTTT
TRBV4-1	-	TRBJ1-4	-	CASSPKGGGDEKLFF	TGCGCCAGCAGCCCTAAGGGGGGAGGGGATGAAAAACTGTTTTTT
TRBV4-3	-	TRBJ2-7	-	CASSLTRGYEQYF	TGCGCCAGCAGCCTAACGAGAGGGTACGAGCAGTACTTC
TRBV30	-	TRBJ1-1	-	CAGELSDLRNTEAFF	TGTGCCGGGGAGTTGTCAGATCTTAGGAACACTGAAGCTTTCTTT
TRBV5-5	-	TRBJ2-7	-	CASSLTVTSYEQYF	TGTGCCAGCAGCTTGACAGTCACCTCCTACGAGCAGTACTTC
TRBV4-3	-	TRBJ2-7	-	CASSQEMVGQGIHEQYF	TGCGCCAGCAGCCAAGAGATGGTGGGGCAGGGTATACACGAGCAGTACTTC